The entry that follows covers one TCR beta chain sequence. Documented treatment: preoperative locoregional IRX-2 cytokine immunotherapy. Samples came from a phase Ib trial of preoperative locoregional IRX-2 cytokine immunotherapy. The CDR3 extends over 17 amino acids. CDR1 LNHDA and CDR2 SQIVND come from the germline V gene (reference sequence). With 1 base clipped from V and 3 bases from J, the junction kept 8 bases outside the gene matches. The data belong to a study of preoperative IRX-2 immunotherapy in early breast cancer. Sequencing used immunoSEQ multiplex PCR; TCRdb keeps in-frame clones, though not all of them. This table holds around 34,000 clones, nearly 95% found once.

The source is a human donor with breast cancer. Sample acquisition took place from a patient treated with IRX-2 immunotherapy. The chain uses TRBV19 and TRBJ2-2, with 7 bases aligning to TRBD2. CDR3 sequence (DNA): TGTGCCAGTAGTATAGGGGGGAGGGAACGGTACACCGGGGAGCTGTTTTTT. This sequence encodes CASSIGGRERYTGELFF.